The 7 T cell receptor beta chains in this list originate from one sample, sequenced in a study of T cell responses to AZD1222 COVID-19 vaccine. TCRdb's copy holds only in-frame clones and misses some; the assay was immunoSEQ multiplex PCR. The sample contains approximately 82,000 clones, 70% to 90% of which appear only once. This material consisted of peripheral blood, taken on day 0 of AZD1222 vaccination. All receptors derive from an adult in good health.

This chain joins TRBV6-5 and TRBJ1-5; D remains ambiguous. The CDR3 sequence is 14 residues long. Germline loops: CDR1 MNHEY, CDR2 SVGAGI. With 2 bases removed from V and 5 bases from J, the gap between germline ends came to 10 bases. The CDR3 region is CASSYLSPDQPQHF. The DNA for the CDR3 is TGTGCCAGCAGTTACCTCAGCCCCGATCAGCCCCAGCATTTT.

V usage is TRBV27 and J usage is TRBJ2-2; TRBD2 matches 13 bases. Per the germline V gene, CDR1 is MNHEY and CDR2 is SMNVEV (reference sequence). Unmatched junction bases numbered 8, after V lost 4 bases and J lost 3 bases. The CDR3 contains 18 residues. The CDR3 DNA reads TGTGCCAGCAGTTCGAAGGGACTAGCGGGGCGATACACCGGGGAGCTGTTTTTT. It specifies CASSSKGLAGRYTGELFF.

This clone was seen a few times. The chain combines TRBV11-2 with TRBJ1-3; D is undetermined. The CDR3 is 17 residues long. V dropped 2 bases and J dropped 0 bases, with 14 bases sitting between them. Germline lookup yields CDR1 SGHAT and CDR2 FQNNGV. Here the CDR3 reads CASSLRVETPSGNTIYF. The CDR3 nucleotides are TGTGCCAGCAGCTTACGGGTGGAAACGCCCTCTGGAAACACCATATATTTT.

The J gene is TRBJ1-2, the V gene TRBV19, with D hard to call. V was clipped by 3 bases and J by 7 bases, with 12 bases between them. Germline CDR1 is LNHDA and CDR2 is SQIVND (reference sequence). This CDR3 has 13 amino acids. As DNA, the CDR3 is TGTGCCAGTAGTATTGGAGCCCGGCGTGGCTACACCTTC. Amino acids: CASSIGARRGYTF.

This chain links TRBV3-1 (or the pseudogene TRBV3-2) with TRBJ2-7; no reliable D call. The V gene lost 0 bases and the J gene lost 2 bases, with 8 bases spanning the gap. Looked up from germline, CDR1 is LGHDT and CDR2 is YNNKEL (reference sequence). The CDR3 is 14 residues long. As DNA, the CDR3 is TGTGCCAGCAGCCAAGAAGGAGTCACCTACGAGCAGTACTTC. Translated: CASSQEGVTYEQYF.

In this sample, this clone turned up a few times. The CDR3 sequence: CASSQVRGEQFF. CDR3 sequence (DNA): TGTGCCAGCAGCCAAGTTAGAGGTGAGCAGTTCTTC. The V and J genes are TRBV3-1 (or the pseudogene TRBV3-2) and TRBJ2-1; D not resolved. Trimming took 1 base from V and 9 from J, leaving 7 bases between them. Germline assignment: CDR1 LGHDT and CDR2 YNNKEL (reference sequence). This CDR3 is built from 12 residues.

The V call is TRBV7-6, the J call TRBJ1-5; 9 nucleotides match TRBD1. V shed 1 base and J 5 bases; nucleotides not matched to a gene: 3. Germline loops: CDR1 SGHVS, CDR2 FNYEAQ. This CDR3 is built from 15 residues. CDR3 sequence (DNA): TGTGCCAGCAGCTTAGACAGGGGGCGCGATCAGCCCCAGCATTTT. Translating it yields CASSLDRGRDQPQHF.